This TCR beta chain was observed in a study of T cells after somatic rescue of genetic block. Libraries were prepared by immunoSEQ multiplex PCR; TCRdb keeps only in-frame clonotypes and omits some of them. The table records around 57,000 clones, roughly 96% of them present only once. The CDR3 has 14 amino acids. V gave up 6 bases and J gave up 1 base; unmatched junction bases: 5. Germline CDR1 reads MGHRA; CDR2 reads YSYEKL. The sequencing input was peripheral blood mononuclear cells (PBMCs). This chain joins TRBV4-1 and TRBJ1-1, with 7 bases that match TRBD1. The source is a child younger than two. This CDR3 reads CASSLRGANTEAFF. CDR3 sequence (DNA): TGCGCCAGCAGTCTCAGGGGGGCGAACACTGAAGCTTTCTTT.